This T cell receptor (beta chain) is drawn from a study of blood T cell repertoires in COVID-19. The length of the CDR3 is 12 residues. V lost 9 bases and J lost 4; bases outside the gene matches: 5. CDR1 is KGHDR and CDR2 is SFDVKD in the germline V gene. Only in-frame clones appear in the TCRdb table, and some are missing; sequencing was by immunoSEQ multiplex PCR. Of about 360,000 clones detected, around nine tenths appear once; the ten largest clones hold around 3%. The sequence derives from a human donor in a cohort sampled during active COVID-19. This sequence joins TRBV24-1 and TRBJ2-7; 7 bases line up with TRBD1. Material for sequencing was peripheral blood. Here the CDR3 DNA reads TGTGCCACCGACAGGGTCGGGTACGAGCAGTACTTC. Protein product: CATDRVGYEQYF.